This TCR beta chain emerged from a study of T cell repertoires in cytomegalovirus infection (dated by TCRdb to about 2019). For context, the study as a whole: Because public TCR beta signatures pointed to carriage of CMV infection together with the matching HLA type, the HLA type of each donor mattered for the analysis. Study-wide findings and limitations: The ex vivo response was dominated by HLA-C-restricted CMV-specific TCR beta clonotypes, which also provided the single most frequent clonotype in two of eight donors. Cumulative frequency of public TCR beta family members discriminated carriers of CMV infection plus the relevant HLA type in this cohort and an independent approximately 350-donor cohort.

CDR1 MGHRA and CDR2 YSYEKL were looked up in the germline V gene. Including cysteine and phenylalanine, the CDR3 has 14 amino acids. Only the CDR3 region is kept as DNA, spanning 42 bases read in frame from base 1. V lost 3 bases and J lost 6 bases; the stretch between them is 14 bases long. The listed sequencing device is Illumina HiSeq 1500. The public reads were reanalyzed by TCRdb: fastp trimming at Q25, MiXCR alignment, in-frame beta chains only. Every distinct CDR3 protein forms one entry, paired with its most common genes and DNA. The sample yields more than 150,000 distinct CDR3 sequences; roughly 19% were counted once. 2.9% of the sample is in the top ten clones. This clonotype was recorded a few times. What this receptor recognizes is not known. Base-call qualities are not available, and no considerably larger clone is one nucleotide away.

The chain was built from TRBV4-1 and TRBJ1-2; D gene: possibly TRBD1, on 6 matching bases. Sample: PBMCs. The clonotype originates from a human donor in good health (CMV status not recorded). Some clones in this sample may be carry-over from other donors' samples. The CDR3 loop reads CASSHPTGGNGYTF. The sequenced DNA is TGCGCCAGCAGCCACCCGACAGGAGGGAATGGCTACACCTTC.